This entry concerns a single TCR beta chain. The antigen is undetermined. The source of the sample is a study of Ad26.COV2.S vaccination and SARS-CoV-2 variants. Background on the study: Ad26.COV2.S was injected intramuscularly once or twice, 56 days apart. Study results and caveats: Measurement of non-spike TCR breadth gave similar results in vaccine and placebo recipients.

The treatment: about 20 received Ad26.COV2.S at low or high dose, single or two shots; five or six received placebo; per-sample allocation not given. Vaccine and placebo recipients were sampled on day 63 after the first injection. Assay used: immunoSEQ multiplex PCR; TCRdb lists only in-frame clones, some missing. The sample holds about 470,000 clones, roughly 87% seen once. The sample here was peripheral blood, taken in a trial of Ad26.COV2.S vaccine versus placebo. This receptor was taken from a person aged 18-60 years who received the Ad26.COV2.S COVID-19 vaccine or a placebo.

CDR3 bases: TGTGCTAGTGGTTCTTCTATAGGACAGGGCAGGGGCTACACCTTC. It codes for CASGSSIGQGRGYTF. The chain couples TRBV12-5 to TRBJ1-2; 8 nucleotides match TRBD1. This CDR3 region has 15 residues. Looked up from germline, CDR1 is LGHNT and CDR2 is FRNRAP. Unmatched junction bases numbered 12, after V lost 4 bases and J lost 8 bases.